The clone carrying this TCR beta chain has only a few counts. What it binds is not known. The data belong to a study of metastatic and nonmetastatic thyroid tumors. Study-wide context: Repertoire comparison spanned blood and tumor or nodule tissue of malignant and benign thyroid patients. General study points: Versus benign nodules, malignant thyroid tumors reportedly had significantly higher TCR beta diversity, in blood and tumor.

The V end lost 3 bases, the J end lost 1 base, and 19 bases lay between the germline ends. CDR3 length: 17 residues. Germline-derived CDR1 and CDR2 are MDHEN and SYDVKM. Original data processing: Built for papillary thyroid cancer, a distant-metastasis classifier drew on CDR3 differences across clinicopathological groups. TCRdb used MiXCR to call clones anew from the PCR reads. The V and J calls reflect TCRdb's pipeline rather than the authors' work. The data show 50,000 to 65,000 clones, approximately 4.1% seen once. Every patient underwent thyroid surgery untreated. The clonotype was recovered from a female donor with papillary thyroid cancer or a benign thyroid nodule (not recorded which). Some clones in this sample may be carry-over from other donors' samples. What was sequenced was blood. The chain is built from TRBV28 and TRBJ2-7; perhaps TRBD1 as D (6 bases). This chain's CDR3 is CASSFFGFDGQSYEQYF. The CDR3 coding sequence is TGTGCCAGCAGTTTCTTTGGGTTTGATGGACAGTCCTACGAGCAGTACTTC.